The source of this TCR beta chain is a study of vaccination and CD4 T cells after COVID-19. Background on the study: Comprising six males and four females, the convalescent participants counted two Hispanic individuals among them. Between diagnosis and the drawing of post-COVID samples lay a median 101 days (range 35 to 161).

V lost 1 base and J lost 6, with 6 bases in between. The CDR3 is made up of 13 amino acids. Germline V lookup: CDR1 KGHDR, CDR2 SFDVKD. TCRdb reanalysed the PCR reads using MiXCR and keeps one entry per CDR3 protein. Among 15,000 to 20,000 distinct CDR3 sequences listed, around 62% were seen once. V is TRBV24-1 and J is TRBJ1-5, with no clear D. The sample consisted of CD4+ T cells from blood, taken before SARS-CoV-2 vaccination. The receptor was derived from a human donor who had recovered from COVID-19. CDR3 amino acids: CATSDFGSQPQHF. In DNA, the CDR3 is TGTGCCACCAGTGATTTCGGGAGTCAGCCCCAGCATTTT.